This T cell receptor (beta chain) is from a study of blood T cell repertoires in COVID-19. Libraries were prepared by immunoSEQ multiplex PCR; TCRdb keeps only in-frame clonotypes and omits some of them. The repertoire has some 320,000 clones, more than 75% of them found once; the top ten carry 5.3%. This clone came up a few times. The germline gives CDR1 LNHDA, CDR2 SQIVND (reference sequence). The germline V and J ends were trimmed by 3 bases and 0 bases, with 6 bases remaining between them. CDR3 length: 15 amino acids. The study recruited people aged 18 to 89 years across around 24 US areas. Sequencing used PBMCs or T cells enriched from blood (not recorded which). This sequence was found in a woman younger than 45 who had recovered from COVID-19. This chain uses TRBV19 with TRBJ1-6; D unclear. The CDR3 bases are TGTGCCAGTAGTATTTCGAGCTCCTATAATTCACCCCTCCACTTT. Protein: CASSISSSYNSPLHF.